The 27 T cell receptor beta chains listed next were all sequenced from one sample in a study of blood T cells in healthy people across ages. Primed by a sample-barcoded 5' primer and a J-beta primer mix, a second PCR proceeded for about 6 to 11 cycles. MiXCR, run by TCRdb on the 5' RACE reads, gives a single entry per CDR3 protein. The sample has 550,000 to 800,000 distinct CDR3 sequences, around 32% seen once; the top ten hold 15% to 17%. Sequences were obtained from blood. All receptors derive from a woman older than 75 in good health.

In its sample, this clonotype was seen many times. CDR3 sequence reads: CASSEILTGRAYEQYF. CDR3 coding DNA: TGTGCCAGCAGTGAGATTCTAACCGGGAGGGCCTACGAGCAGTACTTC. The V gene is TRBV6-1, the J gene TRBJ2-7; 8 bases map to TRBD2. The V and J ends lost 3 bases and 2 bases, in that order; junction bases with no gene match: 9. The germline gives CDR1 MNHNS, CDR2 SASEGT. The CDR3 has 16 amino acids.

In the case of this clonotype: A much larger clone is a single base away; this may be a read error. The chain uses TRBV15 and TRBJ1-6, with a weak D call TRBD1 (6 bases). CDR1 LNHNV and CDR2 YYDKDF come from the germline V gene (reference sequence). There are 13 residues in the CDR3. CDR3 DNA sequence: TGTGCCACCGGCAGTAACAGGGATTCACCCCTCCACTTT. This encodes CATGSNRDSPLHF. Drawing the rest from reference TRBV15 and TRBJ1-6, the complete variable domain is DAMVIQNPRYQVTQFGKPVTLSCSQTLNHNVMYWYQQKSSQAPKLLFHYYDKDFNNEADTPDNFQSRRPNTSFCFLDIRSPGLGDTAMYLCATGSNRDSPLHFGNGTRLTVT.

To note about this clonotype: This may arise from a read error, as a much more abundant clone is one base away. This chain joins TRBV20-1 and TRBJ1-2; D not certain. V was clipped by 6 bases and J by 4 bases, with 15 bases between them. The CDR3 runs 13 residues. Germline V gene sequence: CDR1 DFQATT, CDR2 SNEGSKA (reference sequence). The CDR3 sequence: CSAPAPMAYGYTF. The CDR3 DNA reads TGCAGTGCCCCAGCCCCCATGGCCTATGGCTACACCTTC.

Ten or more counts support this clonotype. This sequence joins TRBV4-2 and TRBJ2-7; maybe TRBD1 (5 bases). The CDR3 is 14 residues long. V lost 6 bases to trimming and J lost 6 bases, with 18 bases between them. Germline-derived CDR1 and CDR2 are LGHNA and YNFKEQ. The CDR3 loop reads CASSMDGPTGEQYF. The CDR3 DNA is TGTGCCAGCAGTATGGACGGACCTACAGGCGAGCAGTACTTC.

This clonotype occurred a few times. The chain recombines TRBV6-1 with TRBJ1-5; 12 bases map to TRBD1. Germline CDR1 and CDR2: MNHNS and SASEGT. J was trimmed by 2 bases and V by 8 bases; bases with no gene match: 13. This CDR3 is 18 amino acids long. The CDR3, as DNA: TGTGCCAGCCGCCAATACGGGACAGGGGGCAAGGGCAATCAGCCCCAGCATTTT. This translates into CASRQYGTGGKGNQPQHF.

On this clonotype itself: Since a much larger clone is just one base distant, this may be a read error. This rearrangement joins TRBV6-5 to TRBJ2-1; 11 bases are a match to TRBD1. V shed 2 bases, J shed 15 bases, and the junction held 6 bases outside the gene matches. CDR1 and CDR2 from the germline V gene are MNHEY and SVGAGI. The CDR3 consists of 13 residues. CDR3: CASSYQGQGVTFF. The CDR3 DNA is TGTGCCAGCAGTTACCAGGGACAGGGGGTGACGTTCTTC.

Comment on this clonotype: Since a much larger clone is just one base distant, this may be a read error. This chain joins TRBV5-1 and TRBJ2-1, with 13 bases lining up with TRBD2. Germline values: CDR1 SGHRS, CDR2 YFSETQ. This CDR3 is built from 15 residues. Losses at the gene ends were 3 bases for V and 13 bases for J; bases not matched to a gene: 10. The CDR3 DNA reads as TGCGCCAGCAGCTCGGGACTAGCGGGGTTGGAGACCCAGTTCTTC. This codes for CASSSGLAGLETQFF. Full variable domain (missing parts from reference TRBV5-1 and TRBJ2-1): KAGVTQTPRYLIKTRGQQVTLSCSPISGHRSVSWYQQTPGQGLQFLFEYFSETQRNKGNFPGRFSGRQFSNSRSEMNVSTLELGDSALYLCASSSGLAGLETQFFGPGTRLTVL.

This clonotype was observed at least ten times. The CDR3 bases are TGCGCCAGCAGCCTGGGAGGACTGTTGAACACTGAAGCTTTCTTT. This encodes CASSLGGLLNTEAFF. This sequence joins TRBV5-1 and TRBJ1-1; D is unclear. Trimming removed 4 bases from V and 0 bases from J, with 13 bases in between. Germline values: CDR1 SGHRS, CDR2 YFSETQ. This CDR3 contains 15 residues.

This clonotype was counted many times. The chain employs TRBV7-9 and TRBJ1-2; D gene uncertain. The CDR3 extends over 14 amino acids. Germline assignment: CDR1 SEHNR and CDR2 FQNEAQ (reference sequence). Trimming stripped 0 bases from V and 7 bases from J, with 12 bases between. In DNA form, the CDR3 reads TGTGCCAGCAGCTTAGCGTCCGGGATTGGTGGCTACACCTTC. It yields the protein CASSLASGIGGYTF.

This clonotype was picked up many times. Here the CDR3 reads CASSLAVGTEAFF. Written as DNA, the CDR3 is TGTGCCAGCAGCTTGGCCGTGGGGACTGAAGCTTTCTTT. The chain links TRBV5-6 to TRBJ1-1; D call uncertain. The CDR3 length is 13 residues. From germline, CDR1 is SGHDT and CDR2 YYEEEE. Trimming removed 0 bases from V and 5 bases from J, with 8 bases in between.

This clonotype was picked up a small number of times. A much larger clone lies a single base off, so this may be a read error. CDR3 nucleotides: TGCGCCAGCAGCTGGGGACTGGAGGCCTACGAGCAGTACTTC. This codes for CASSWGLEAYEQYF. This chain uses TRBV5-1 with TRBJ2-7; possibly TRBD2 for D (6 bases). Germline CDR1 SGHRS, CDR2 YFSETQ. The V and J ends lost 3 bases and 2 bases respectively, with 12 bases between them. This CDR3 has 14 amino acids.

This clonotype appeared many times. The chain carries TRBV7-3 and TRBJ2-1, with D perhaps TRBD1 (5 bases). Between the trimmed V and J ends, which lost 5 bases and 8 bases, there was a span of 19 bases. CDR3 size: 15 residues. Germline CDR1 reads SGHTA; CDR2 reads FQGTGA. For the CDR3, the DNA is TGTGCCAGCAGCCAACTCCCCAACGGACACTATGAGCAGTTCTTC. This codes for CASSQLPNGHYEQFF.

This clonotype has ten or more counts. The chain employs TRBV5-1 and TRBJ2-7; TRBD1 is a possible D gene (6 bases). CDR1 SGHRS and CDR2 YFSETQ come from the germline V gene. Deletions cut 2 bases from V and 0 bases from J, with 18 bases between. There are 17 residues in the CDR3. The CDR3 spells CASSLAGQTYRSYEQYF. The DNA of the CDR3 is TGCGCCAGCAGCTTAGCCGGACAGACATATCGCTCCTACGAGCAGTACTTC.

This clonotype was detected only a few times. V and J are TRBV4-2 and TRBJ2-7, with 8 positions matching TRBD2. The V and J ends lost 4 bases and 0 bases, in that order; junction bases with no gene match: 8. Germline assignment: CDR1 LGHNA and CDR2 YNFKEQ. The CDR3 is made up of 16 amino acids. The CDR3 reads CASSRRSGGNSYEQYF. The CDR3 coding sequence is TGTGCCAGCAGCCGGAGGAGCGGGGGAAACTCCTACGAGCAGTACTTC.

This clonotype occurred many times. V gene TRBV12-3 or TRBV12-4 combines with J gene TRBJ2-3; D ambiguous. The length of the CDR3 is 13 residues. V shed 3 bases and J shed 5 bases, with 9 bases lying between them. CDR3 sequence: CASSLGYIDTQYF. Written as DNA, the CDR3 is TGTGCCAGCAGTTTGGGGTATATAGATACGCAGTATTTT.

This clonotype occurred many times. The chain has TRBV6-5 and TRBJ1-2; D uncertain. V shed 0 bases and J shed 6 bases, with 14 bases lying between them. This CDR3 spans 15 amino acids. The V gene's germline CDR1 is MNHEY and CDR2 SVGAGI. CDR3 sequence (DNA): TGTGCCAGCAGTTACTCGAGTTCCGTTGGGAATGGCTACACCTTC. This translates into CASSYSSSVGNGYTF.

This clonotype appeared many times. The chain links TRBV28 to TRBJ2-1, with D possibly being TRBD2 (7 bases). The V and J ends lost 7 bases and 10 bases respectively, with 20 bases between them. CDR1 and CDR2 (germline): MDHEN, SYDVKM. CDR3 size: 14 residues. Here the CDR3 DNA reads TGTGCCAGCATCTCTGGCGGGGGCGCAACGGAGCAGTTCTTC. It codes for CASISGGGATEQFF.

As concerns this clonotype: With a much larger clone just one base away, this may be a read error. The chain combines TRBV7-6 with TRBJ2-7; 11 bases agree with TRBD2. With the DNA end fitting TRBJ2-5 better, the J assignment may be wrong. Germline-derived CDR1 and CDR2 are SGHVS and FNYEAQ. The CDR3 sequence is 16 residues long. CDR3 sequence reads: CASSCRLAGFGETQYF. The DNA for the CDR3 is TGTGCCAGCAGCTGTAGACTAGCGGGGTTCGGGGAGACCCAGTACTTC.

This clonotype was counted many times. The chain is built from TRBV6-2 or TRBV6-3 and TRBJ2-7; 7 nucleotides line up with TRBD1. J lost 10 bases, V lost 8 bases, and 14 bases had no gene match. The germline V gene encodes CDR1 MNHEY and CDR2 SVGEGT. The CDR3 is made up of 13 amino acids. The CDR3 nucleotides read TGTGCCAGCGGGAAACCGGGACAGACTCCCCAGTACTTC. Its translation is CASGKPGQTPQYF.

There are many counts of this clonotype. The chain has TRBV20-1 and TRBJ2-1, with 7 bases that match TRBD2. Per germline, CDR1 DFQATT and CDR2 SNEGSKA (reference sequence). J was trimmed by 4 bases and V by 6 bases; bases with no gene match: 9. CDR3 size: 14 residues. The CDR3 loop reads CSAPPSGEYNEQFF. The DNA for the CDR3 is TGCAGTGCCCCCCCCAGCGGGGAGTACAATGAGCAGTTCTTC.

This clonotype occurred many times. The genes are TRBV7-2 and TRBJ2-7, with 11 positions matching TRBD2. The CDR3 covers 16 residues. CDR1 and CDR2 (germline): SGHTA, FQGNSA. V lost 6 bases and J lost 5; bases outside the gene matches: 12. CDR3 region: CASRAVAGGFGDEQYF. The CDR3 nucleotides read TGTGCCAGCAGGGCCGTAGCGGGGGGGTTTGGTGACGAGCAGTACTTC.

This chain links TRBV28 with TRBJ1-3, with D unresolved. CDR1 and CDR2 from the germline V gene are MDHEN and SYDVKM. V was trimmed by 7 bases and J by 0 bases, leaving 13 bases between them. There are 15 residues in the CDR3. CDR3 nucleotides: TGTGCCAGCACCCTTAGCAGGACCTCTGGAAACACCATATATTTT. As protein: CASTLSRTSGNTIYF.

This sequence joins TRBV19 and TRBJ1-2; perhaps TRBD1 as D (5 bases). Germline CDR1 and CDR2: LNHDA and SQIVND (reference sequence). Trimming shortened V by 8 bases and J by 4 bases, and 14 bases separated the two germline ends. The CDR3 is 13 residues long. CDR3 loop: CASGPRGGYGYTF. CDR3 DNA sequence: TGTGCCAGTGGTCCTCGGGGCGGCTATGGCTACACCTTC.

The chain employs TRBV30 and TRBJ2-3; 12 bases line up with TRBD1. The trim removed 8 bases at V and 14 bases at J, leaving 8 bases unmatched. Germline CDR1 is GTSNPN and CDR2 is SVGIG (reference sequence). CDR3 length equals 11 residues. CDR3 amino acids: CAGRGTGGAYF. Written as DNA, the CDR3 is TGTGCCGGGCGCGGGACAGGGGGCGCGTATTTT. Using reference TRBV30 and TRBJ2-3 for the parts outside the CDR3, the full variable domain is SQTIHQWPATLVQPVGSPLSLECTVEGTSNPNLYWYRQAAGRGLQLLFYSVGIGQISSEVPQNLSASRPQDRQFILSSKKLLLSDSGFYLCAGRGTGGAYFGPGTRLTVL.

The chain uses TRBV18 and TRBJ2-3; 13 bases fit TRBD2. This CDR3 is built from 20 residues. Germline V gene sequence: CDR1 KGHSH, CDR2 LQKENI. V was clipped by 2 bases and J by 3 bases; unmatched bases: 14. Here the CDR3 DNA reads TGTGCCAGCTCACCAGGTCCACTAGCGGGGGGGCCGAAGAGGACAGATACGCAGTATTTT. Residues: CASSPGPLAGGPKRTDTQYF.

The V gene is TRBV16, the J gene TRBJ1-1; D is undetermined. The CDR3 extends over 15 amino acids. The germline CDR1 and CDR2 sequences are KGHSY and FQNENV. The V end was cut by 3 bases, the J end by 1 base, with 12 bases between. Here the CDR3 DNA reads TGTGCCAGCAGCCAGAGGTTGGCTGAGAACACTGAAGCTTTCTTT. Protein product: CASSQRLAENTEAFF. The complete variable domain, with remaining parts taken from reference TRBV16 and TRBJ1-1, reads GEEVAQTPKHLVRGEGQKAKLYCAPIKGHSYVFWYQQVLKNEFKFLISFQNENVFDETGMPKERFSAKCLPNSPCSLEIQATKLEDSAVYFCASSQRLAENTEAFFGQGTRLTVV.

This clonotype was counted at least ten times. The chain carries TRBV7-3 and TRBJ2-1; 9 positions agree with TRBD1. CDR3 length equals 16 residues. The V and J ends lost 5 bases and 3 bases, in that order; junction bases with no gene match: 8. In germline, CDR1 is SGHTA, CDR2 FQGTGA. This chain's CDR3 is CASSRAPGQGYNEQFF. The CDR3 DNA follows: TGTGCCAGCAGCCGCGCTCCGGGACAGGGCTACAATGAGCAGTTCTTC.